This T cell receptor beta chain was profiled in a study of blood T cell repertoires in COVID-19. Study summary: Researchers got acute and convalescent COVID-19 samples from the United States, Italy and Spain. T cells, B-cell-depleted T cells, or PBMCs supplied cDNA or gDNA.

The CDR3 spans 20 residues. Germline values: CDR1 LGHDT, CDR2 YNNKEL (reference sequence). Trimming shortened V by 2 bases and J by 0 bases, and 23 bases separated the two germline ends. Per the study methods: Reference gene primer amplification gave estimated nucleated cell counts. Using immunoSEQ multiplex PCR, the repertoire was profiled, and TCRdb retains in-frame clones only, with some absent. V, J and clone size are taken as reported in that table, and D and trimming were inferred from the DNA itself. The sample contains some 78,000 clones, around 90% of which appear only once. The chain is built from TRBV3-1 (or the pseudogene TRBV3-2) and TRBJ2-4; tentatively, D is TRBD2 (6 bases). This sequence originates from a woman at least 80 years old with active or convalescent COVID-19. The sequenced sample was peripheral blood. The CDR3 here is CASSQFVLGSGALAKNIQYF. The CDR3 region has the DNA TGTGCCAGCAGCCAATTCGTGTTGGGTAGCGGAGCTCTAGCCAAAAACATTCAGTACTTC.